Below are 3 T cell receptor beta chains sequenced from a single sample in a study of CD8+CD57+ T cells in acquired aplastic anemia. CDR3 and TCR beta VDJ profiling relied on genomic DNA as the template. TCRdb re-derived calls from the reads in MiXCR, one entry per CDR3 protein. The profile shows hundreds of thousands of distinct CDR3 sequences, roughly 64% of them singletons. Sequencing was carried out using sorted CD4+, CD8+, or CD8+CD57+ T cells (not recorded which) from PBMCs. Receptors originate from a human donor in good health, serving as a control.

The chain joins TRBV25-1 to TRBJ2-5; D is unresolved. Per germline, CDR1 MGHDK and CDR2 SYGVNS. V shed 0 bases and J shed 5 bases, with 10 bases lying between them. This CDR3 region has 14 residues. The CDR3 protein is CASSEYGAPETQYF. CDR3 nucleotide sequence: TGTGCCAGCAGTGAATATGGAGCCCCCGAGACCCAGTACTTC.

The genes are TRBV5-4 and TRBJ2-7; D remains unclear. The germline V and J ends were trimmed by 5 bases and 5 bases, with 11 bases remaining between them. Germline V gene sequence: CDR1 SGHNT, CDR2 YYREEE (reference sequence). The CDR3 covers 12 residues. CDR3 amino acids: CASSRLDDEQYF. Here the CDR3 DNA reads TGTGCCAGCAGTCGTCTAGACGACGAGCAGTACTTC.

This clonotype has a count of ten or more. The CDR3 DNA sequence: TGTGCCAGCCGTCAAGTGAACACTGAAGCTTTCTTT. It encodes CASRQVNTEAFF. The chain is built from TRBV6-5 and TRBJ1-1; D gene uncertain. This CDR3 spans 12 amino acids. V lost 8 bases and J 0 bases, leaving 7 bases between the germline ends. Germline CDR1 reads MNHEY; CDR2 reads SVGAGI.